This T cell receptor (beta chain) was identified during a study of shared clonotypes between healthy human individuals (dated by TCRdb to about 2020). Describing the broader study: A couple of women and three men aged 18 to 49 years were included in the cohort. The study deeply sequenced blood TCR repertoires of about 5 healthy adults to estimate repertoire size and the extent of clonotype sharing between individuals. To increase sequencing depth and limit assay-specific biases, TCR repertoire library preparation and sequencing were carried out by different laboratories using diverse techniques. Leukapheresis yielded between about 0.85 and 10 billion PBMCs per donor. Per donor, three plates each were used for CD4 naive and CD4 memory, two for CD8 naive, and one for CD8 memory.

The donors were healthy, HIV-negative adults who had no recently reported acute infections or vaccinations. All donors were Caucasian adults living in Nashville, Tennessee, USA. CD4+ T cells were enriched through magnetic negative selection, after which naive cells were positively selected on CD45RA and the remaining negative fraction served as the memory subset. Blood was collected by leukapheresis, and PBMCs were isolated by Ficoll-Histopaque density gradient centrifugation and then cryopreserved in liquid nitrogen vapor phase. Purity and quantity of every magnetically sorted T cell population were checked by analytical flow cytometry. Each sorted fraction had its genomic DNA isolated and then quantified by UV absorbance on a Nanodrop 2000c. The investigation overall reported the following: Even with the large sequencing depth, rarefaction of the sorted-subset datasets indicated that sequencing was incomplete. Sampling was limited to blood, and TCR repertoires in tissue likely differ from TCR repertoires in blood. Pairwise subsampling led to the expectation that sequencing depth would affect the degree of clonotype sharing among donors. The small number of donors limited the genetic and exposure-history diversity represented. Clonotypes shared by all four sorted-subset donors showed higher generation probabilities than non-shared clonotypes. Larger estimated clonotype richness was generally found for naive subsets than for memory subsets. Across a few donors, about 4.5% of naive CD4, approximately 4% of naive CD8, approximately 2.5% of memory CD4, and approximately 0.4% of memory CD8 clonotypes were shared.

Via the germline V gene (reference sequence), CDR1 is SGHNT and CDR2 YYREEE. The trim is 3 bases for V and 6 bases for J, with a gap of 15 bases between the germline ends. The CDR3, from cysteine to phenylalanine, totals 15 residues. The kept DNA is CDR3 alone, 45 bases in frame from the first base. Note on this clone: The antigen this receptor binds is unknown. There are no base qualities to consult, and no much larger clone falls within one base.

Using the deep immunoSEQ assay, TCR CDR3 regions were amplified from genomic DNA by multiplex PCR. Genomic DNA extracted from each cell subset was distributed evenly over all wells of several immunoSEQ 96-well plates, and each plate served as one replicate. For sorted subsets, each replicate PCR was loaded with approximately 200 ng genomic DNA, equivalent to about 30,000 T cell genomes. Purified libraries were measured with a Qubit 3.0 fluorometer, size-checked on a Bioanalyzer 2100, and measured again with the KAPA Library Quantification kit. A separate single-read 150-cycle Illumina NextSeq 550 flow cell was used to sequence each immunoSEQ 96-well plate. On the authors' methods: Because the immunoSEQ output held only junctional sequences and lacked quality scores, the filtering could not match the filtering applied to full-length reads. Sequences were annotated with PyIR, a Python wrapper for IgBLAST v1.9, and V/J genes and CDR3 were assigned using IMGT germline references. Reads were removed for weak V/J assignments (E-value above 1e-6), missing CDR3, stop codons, out-of-frame junctions, or ambiguous translated residues. V3J clonotypes were defined as sequences sharing an identical inferred V gene, J gene, and CDR3 amino acid sequence. To compute the percentage overlap between repertoires, the number of shared unique clonotypes was divided by the size of the smaller repertoire. Repertoire richness was assessed with RTK rarefaction, the Chao1 estimator, and Recon v2.1 estimates of unobserved clonotypes. Generation probabilities for all TCRbeta clonotypes obtained by the gDNA method from a handful of donors were computed using OLGA. The immuneACCESS repertoire file appears here via TCRdb, limited to in-frame rearrangements. These files lack a portion of the clones; in checked studies, under half of the deficit traces to unresolved V genes, and the cause of the others is not known. V and J calls and clone size follow that table, whereas D and trimming were derived from the DNA. The sample table holds approximately 180,000 clones, of which roughly 91% were seen once. In total, the top ten clones hold 0.067% of the sample.

The clonotype originates from a woman aged 25 to 39 in good health. The sample comprised naive CD4+ T cells sorted from blood. The cell subset or site label, read with the paper, signifies: CD45RA+ positively selected. The V and J segments used are TRBV5-4 and TRBJ2-2; confidence is insufficient to name the D gene. The encoded CDR3 is CASSSLAAKAGELFF. The nucleotides are TGTGCCAGCAGCTCTCTCGCGGCAAAAGCCGGGGAGCTGTTTTTT.